Here is one T cell receptor (beta chain) with its context. Antigen: not known. This CDR3 is 15 amino acids long. Trimming pared 1 base from V and 1 base from J, leaving 10 bases between. From germline, CDR1 is MNHEY and CDR2 SVGAGI. This sample is drawn from a study of cytomegalovirus exposure and HLA in healthy donors. As for the study in general: Out of 150 million to 200 million T cells, an earlier analysis found fewer than 140 million unique TCR beta sequences in total. Broader study findings: Cytomegalovirus association was assigned to about 150 TCR beta chains. Most TCR sequences were rare, but some public TCRs occurred in many donors. When presence/absence was analysed, sequencing depth was taken to be roughly uniform across donors.

Primers included in the PCR were 60 Vbeta and 13 Jbeta primers. Only in-frame clones appear in the TCRdb table, and some are missing; sequencing was by immunoSEQ multiplex PCR. The sample has about 130,000 clones, around 75% seen once. The source is a man in his forties in good health and CMV-seronegative. The chain carries TRBV6-5 and TRBJ1-2; D might be TRBD1 (6 bases). The sample comprised PBMCs. The CDR3 bases are TGTGCCAGCAGTTACTACAAGGACAGTAACTATGGCTACACCTTC. This translates into CASSYYKDSNYGYTF.